A single sample gave rise to the 29 T cell receptor beta chains below, sequenced in a study of T cells in Graves' hyperthyroidism and ophthalmopathy. Researchers took RNA transcripts and amplified the TCR beta CDR3 regions from them. First-round RT-PCR of the TCR CDR3 relied on the HTBI primer set. MiXCR, applied by TCRdb to the multiplex PCR reads, yields one record per CDR3 protein. The table lists about 160,000 distinct CDR3 sequences, just under 9.5% of them singletons. Sequenced input: blood. The origin of the receptors is a woman under 30 with Graves' hyperthyroidism that later progressed to Graves' ophthalmopathy.

V usage is TRBV6-1 and J usage is TRBJ2-1; perhaps D is TRBD1 or TRBD2 (5 bases each). The germline V gene encodes CDR1 MNHNS and CDR2 SASEGT. V lost 5 bases and J lost 5, with 13 bases in between. The CDR3 contains 14 residues. The DNA of the CDR3 is TGTGCCAGCAGTCTGTCGACGGGGCACAATGAGCAGTTCTTC. Amino acid sequence: CASSLSTGHNEQFF.

This clonotype appeared many times. CDR3 in amino acids: CASSESGSGAWGYTF. The CDR3 DNA sequence: TGTGCCAGCAGCGAATCAGGGTCGGGGGCTTGGGGCTACACCTTC. The genes are TRBV7-8 and TRBJ1-2; the D gene is possibly TRBD1 (6 bases). The CDR3 runs 15 residues. Germline V gene data show CDR1 as SGHVS and CDR2 as FQNEAQ. The V gene lost 5 bases and the J gene lost 8 bases, with 21 bases spanning the gap. Drawing the rest from reference TRBV7-8 and TRBJ1-2, the complete variable domain is GAGVSQSPRYKVAKRGQDVALRCDPISGHVSLFWYQQALGQGPEFLTYFQNEAQLDKSGLPSDRFFAERPEGSVSTLKIQRTQQEDSAVYLCASSESGSGAWGYTFGSGTRLTVV.

This clonotype was observed a few times. The chain couples TRBV5-6 to TRBJ2-7; no definite D call. Germline V gives CDR1 SGHDT, CDR2 YYEEEE. The CDR3 runs to 12 residues. V lost 4 bases, J lost 6 bases, and 11 bases lay in between. The DNA of the CDR3 is TGTGCCAGCAGCCTTACTATCACCGAGCAGTACTTC. It yields the protein CASSLTITEQYF.

This clonotype was counted ten times or more. V is TRBV14 and J is TRBJ1-1, with D uncertain. The CDR3 length is 13 residues. Germline-derived CDR1 and CDR2 are SGHDN and FVKESK. V was shortened by 3 bases and J by 2 bases, with 7 bases between the two germline ends. The CDR3 reads CASSHSSNTEAFF. The CDR3 DNA reads TGTGCCAGCAGCCATTCCAGTAACACTGAAGCTTTCTTT.

This clonotype was detected many times. The chain employs TRBV28 and TRBJ2-7, with TRBD2 as a possible D gene (6 bases). The V end was cut by 6 bases, the J end by 0 bases, with 15 bases between. The germline gives CDR1 MDHEN, CDR2 SYDVKM. This CDR3 comprises 15 residues. The CDR3 nucleotides read TGTGCCAGCAGCATACTAGCTGATAACTCCTACGAGCAGTACTTC. Protein sequence: CASSILADNSYEQYF.

The chain employs TRBV6-4 and TRBJ2-7, with D hard to call. V lost 7 bases to trimming and J lost 0 bases, with 10 bases between them. The germline gives CDR1 MRHNA, CDR2 SNTAGT. The CDR3 contains 13 residues. CDR3 protein: CASKATPSYEQYF. DNA of the CDR3: TGTGCCAGCAAGGCGACTCCCTCCTACGAGCAGTACTTC.

This clonotype was observed at least ten times. This chain joins TRBV28 and TRBJ2-1; 8 bases are shared with TRBD1. Per the germline V gene, CDR1 is MDHEN and CDR2 is SYDVKM. This CDR3 is built from 14 residues. The J segment lost 7 bases and the V segment lost 10 bases, leaving 12 bases of the junction unmatched. CDR3 coding DNA: TGTGCCACTCGGGGGCAGGGGGCTAGGAATGAGCAGTTCTTC. Translated, it gives CATRGQGARNEQFF.

This chain uses TRBV19 with TRBJ2-1; D might be TRBD2 (7 bases). V lost 10 bases to trimming and J lost 7 bases, with 20 bases between them. This CDR3 is 14 amino acids long. Per the germline V gene, CDR1 is LNHDA and CDR2 is SQIVND (reference sequence). The chain's CDR3 is CAIEGGGPGNEQFF. The CDR3 coding sequence is TGTGCCATCGAAGGCGGGGGCCCGGGAAATGAGCAGTTCTTC.

This clonotype was observed at least ten times. This chain connects TRBV13 to TRBJ1-6, with D perhaps TRBD1 (5 bases). The V end was cut by 0 bases, the J end by 9 bases, with 15 bases between. Germline CDR1 and CDR2: PRHDT and FYEKMQ (reference sequence). This CDR3 region has 16 residues. The CDR3 reads CASSLGTSTVGSPLHF. CDR3 nucleotide sequence: TGTGCCAGCAGCTTAGGTACTTCGACAGTGGGTTCACCCCTCCACTTT. The full variable domain, with the rest looked up from reference TRBV13 and TRBJ1-6, is AAGVIQSPRHLIKEKRETATLKCYPIPRHDTVYWYQQGPGQDPQFLISFYEKMQSDKGSIPDRFSAQQFSDYHSELNMSSLELGDSALYFCASSLGTSTVGSPLHFGNGTRLTVT.

This clonotype has more than one count but fewer than ten. This chain links TRBV5-1 with TRBJ1-3, with D hard to call. This CDR3 region has 14 residues. The germline V gene encodes CDR1 SGHRS and CDR2 YFSETQ. Trimming left V 0 bases short and J 7 bases short, with 11 bases between. CDR3: CASSLVGIGNTIYF. The CDR3 nucleotides read TGCGCCAGCAGCTTGGTTGGAATTGGGAACACCATATATTTT.

Ten or more counts support this clonotype. The chain has TRBV11-2 and TRBJ2-7; D is uncertain. From germline, CDR1 is SGHAT and CDR2 FQNNGV. V was shortened by 5 bases and J by 5 bases, with 13 bases between the two germline ends. The CDR3 is made up of 13 amino acids. In DNA, the CDR3 is TGTGCCAGCAGCCTAGGAAGGTTCGACGAGCAGTACTTC. Amino acids: CASSLGRFDEQYF.

This clonotype has only a few counts. V and J are TRBV28 and TRBJ2-2, with D perhaps matching TRBD1 (5 bases). V dropped 0 bases and J dropped 1 base, with 12 bases sitting between them. This CDR3 spans 17 amino acids. From germline, CDR1 is MDHEN and CDR2 SYDVKM. CDR3 DNA sequence: TGTGCCAGCAGTTTATGGGCAGGGCAGGGGAACACCGGGGAGCTGTTTTTT. Protein sequence: CASSLWAGQGNTGELFF. Full variable domain (missing parts from reference TRBV28 and TRBJ2-2): DVKVTQSSRYLVKRTGEKVFLECVQDMDHENMFWYRQDPGLGLRLIYFSYDVKMKEKGDIPEGYSVSREKKERFSLILESASTNQTSMYLCASSLWAGQGNTGELFFGEGSRLTVL.

This clonotype has at least ten counts. The chain has TRBV7-9 and TRBJ1-5, with D uncertain. The germline V and J ends were trimmed by 5 bases and 5 bases, with 16 bases remaining between them. Germline V lookup: CDR1 SEHNR, CDR2 FQNEAQ (reference sequence). The CDR3 runs to 15 residues. This CDR3 is CASSLGSRTDQPQHF. CDR3 in DNA: TGTGCCAGCAGCCTAGGGTCCAGGACCGATCAGCCCCAGCATTTT.

This clonotype was seen many times. This chain joins TRBV28 and TRBJ2-7; 12 bases are a match to TRBD1. Trimming cost V 10 bases and J 4 bases; bases outside gene matches: 8. The germline CDR1 and CDR2 sequences are MDHEN and SYDVKM. There are 14 residues in the CDR3. Here the CDR3 DNA reads TGTGCCACCGGTAGGGACAGGGGGCTTTACGAGCAGTACTTC. Protein product: CATGRDRGLYEQYF.

This clonotype was detected many times. The CDR3 DNA is TGCGCCAGCAGCCTGATGAGCGGGAGGGCCGGAGGGGAGACCCAGTACTTC. Its translation: CASSLMSGRAGGETQYF. This sequence joins TRBV5-1 and TRBJ2-5, with 10 bases matching TRBD2. CDR3 length: 17 residues. Germline CDR1 and CDR2: SGHRS and YFSETQ. Losses at the gene ends were 4 bases for V and 5 bases for J; bases not matched to a gene: 14.

This clonotype appeared a single time. CDR3 region: CSAREQGAASAEAFF. DNA of the CDR3: TGCAGTGCTAGGGAACAGGGGGCGGCGTCGGCTGAAGCTTTCTTT. The gene calls are TRBV20-1 and TRBJ1-1; 9 bases map to TRBD1. Germline V gives CDR1 DFQATT, CDR2 SNEGSKA (reference sequence). CDR3 length: 15 amino acids. V dropped 3 bases and J dropped 6; count of bases not matched to a gene: 11.

The chain has TRBV6-1 and TRBJ2-2, with no clear D. V shed 0 bases and J shed 1 base, with 9 bases lying between them. The germline CDR1 and CDR2 sequences are MNHNS and SASEGT. CDR3 length: 16 amino acids. CDR3: CASSEAVTVNTGELFF. CDR3 sequence (DNA): TGTGCCAGCAGTGAAGCAGTAACGGTGAACACCGGGGAGCTGTTTTTT.

The sample holds a few counts of this clonotype. This rearrangement joins TRBV9 to TRBJ1-1; TRBD1 matches 8 bases. There are 14 residues in the CDR3. Germline assignment: CDR1 SGDLS and CDR2 YYNGEE. Unmatched junction bases numbered 5, after V lost 3 bases and J lost 4 bases. As DNA, the CDR3 is TGTGCCAGCAGCGAGACAGGGGTGTCCACTGAAGCTTTCTTT. Its translation is CASSETGVSTEAFF.

This clonotype has at least ten counts. The chain couples TRBV6-1 to TRBJ2-5; the D is unclear. The CDR3 spans 15 residues. CDR1 and CDR2 (germline): MNHNS, SASEGT. V was clipped by 2 bases and J by 1 base, with 11 bases between them. Written as DNA, the CDR3 is TGTGCCAGCAGTGAATACTTTGGAACCCAAGAGACCCAGTACTTC. Protein sequence: CASSEYFGTQETQYF.

This clonotype was detected ten times or more. The chain couples TRBV11-2 to TRBJ2-5, with 7 bases fitting TRBD1. V lost 2 bases to trimming and J lost 5 bases; unmatched junction nucleotides: 5. The germline V gene has CDR1 SGHAT and CDR2 FQNNGV. The CDR3 spans 14 residues. CDR3: CASSLTARGETQYF. CDR3 nucleotide sequence: TGTGCCAGCAGCTTAACTGCCAGGGGGGAGACCCAGTACTTC.

At least ten counts were recorded for this clonotype. CDR3 DNA: TGTGCCAGCAGTGTAACCCCAGGGGACAGGGGGGTCGGATCCCATGGCTACACCTTC. This codes for CASSVTPGDRGVGSHGYTF. This chain links TRBV12-3 or TRBV12-4 with TRBJ1-2; 11 nucleotides align to TRBD1. The CDR3 is made up of 19 amino acids. V shed 5 bases, J shed 6 bases, and the junction held 20 bases outside the gene matches.

Ten or more counts support this clonotype. The rearrangement uses TRBV10-3 and TRBJ2-7; 12 positions match TRBD1. V was pared by 11 bases and J by 2 bases, with 7 bases of the junction left unmatched. In germline, CDR1 is ENHRY, CDR2 SYGVKD. This CDR3 spans 14 amino acids. CDR3 nucleotide sequence: TGTGCCTCCGAGGGGACAGGGGGCGCCTACGAGCAGTACTTC. Translated, it gives CASEGTGGAYEQYF.

This clonotype was seen at least ten times. The rearrangement uses TRBV27 and TRBJ1-5; D not certain. CDR3 length: 13 residues. The V gene's germline CDR1 is MNHEY and CDR2 SMNVEV (reference sequence). V was clipped by 2 bases and J by 1 base, with 3 bases between them. The CDR3 here is CASSLESNQPQHF. CDR3 sequence (DNA): TGTGCCAGCAGTTTAGAGAGCAATCAGCCCCAGCATTTT.

This clonotype has at least ten counts. The J gene is TRBJ2-5, the V gene TRBV10-3; D is undetermined. The CDR3 runs 12 residues. V lost 2 bases and J lost 0, with 1 base in between. Germline CDR1 ENHRY, CDR2 SYGVKD. The DNA of the CDR3 is TGTGCCATCAGTGAGGACCAAGAGACCCAGTACTTC. It translates to CAISEDQETQYF.

This chain connects TRBV4-1 to TRBJ1-2; no clear D gene. V lost 0 bases and J 0 bases, leaving 11 bases between the germline ends. This CDR3 comprises 16 residues. Germline CDR1 is MGHRA and CDR2 is YSYEKL. CDR3 bases: TGCGCCAGCAGCCAAGAAATGGGGTTAGCTAACTATGGCTACACCTTC. Translating gives CASSQEMGLANYGYTF.

This clonotype has at least ten counts. The chain combines TRBV19 with TRBJ2-5, with 9 bases that match TRBD1. CDR1 LNHDA and CDR2 SQIVND come from the germline V gene (reference sequence). There are 15 residues in the CDR3. The V gene end was trimmed by 4 bases and the J gene end by 5 bases; junction bases not matched to a gene: 8. The CDR3 DNA is TGTGCCAGTAGTACAAGCGACAGGGGGGGGGAGACCCAGTACTTC. The encoded protein is CASSTSDRGGETQYF.

A few counts support this clonotype. The J gene is TRBJ1-4, the V gene TRBV19; TRBD1 matches at 7 bases. Germline CDR1 is LNHDA and CDR2 is SQIVND (reference sequence). The CDR3 is made up of 18 amino acids. The trim removed 6 bases at V and 0 bases at J, leaving 13 bases unmatched. CDR3 nucleotide sequence: TGTGCCAGTAGCCCGGACAGGAGGGGATTAACAACTAATGAAAAACTGTTTTTT. It specifies CASSPDRRGLTTNEKLFF.

Ten or more counts support this clonotype. The chain recombines TRBV5-6 with TRBJ1-5; D is unclear. V lost 5 bases, J lost 3 bases, and 12 bases lay in between. The length of the CDR3 is 14 residues. Germline loops: CDR1 SGHDT, CDR2 YYEEEE. CDR3: CASSLYGINQPQHF. The CDR3 DNA reads as TGTGCCAGCAGTTTGTACGGAATCAATCAGCCCCAGCATTTT.

This clonotype was seen repeatedly, ten times or more. The gene calls are TRBV2 and TRBJ2-7, with D perhaps matching TRBD1 (5 bases). Between the trimmed V and J ends, which lost 2 bases and 5 bases, there was a span of 7 bases. The CDR3 contains 12 residues. In germline, CDR1 is SNHLY, CDR2 FYNNEI. The CDR3 region is CASSEQGNEQYF. CDR3 in DNA: TGTGCCAGCAGTGAACAGGGAAACGAGCAGTACTTC. The full variable domain, with the rest looked up from reference TRBV2 and TRBJ2-7, is EPEVTQTPSHQVTQMGQEVILRCVPISNHLYFYWYRQILGQKVEFLVSFYNNEISEKSEIFDDQFSVERPDGSNFTLKIRSTKLEDSAMYFCASSEQGNEQYFGPGTRLTVT.